These T cell receptor beta chains were read from a single sample in a study of T-cell reconstitution after alpha-beta-depleted transplantation in children. TCRdb analysed the PCR reads with MiXCR anew, one entry per CDR3 protein. The profile covers 700,000 to 850,000 distinct CDR3 sequences, with approximately 15% appearing a single time and around 4.5% taken by the ten largest. Sequencing used PBMCs, mostly from graft donor cells, obtained 360 days after TCRalphabeta/CD19-depleted stem cell transplant. These receptors were obtained from a male patient aged 10 to 17 who had a stem cell transplant for acute lymphoblastic leukemia, so the T cells may come from the graft donor. Each CDR3 is given with its conserved first and last residue. D genes are given only for firm matches. Clone sizes are given selectively: once, few, many, or a class where the clone is expanded.

cdr3_nt,cdr3_aa,v_call,j_call,clone_size,d_call,cdr3_length
TGTGCCAGCAGTCCCTGGACTAGCGGGCAAGTTAACAATGAGCAGTTCTTC,CASSPWTSGQVNNEQFF,TRBV12-3/TRBV12-4,TRBJ2-1,few,TRBD2,17
TGTGCCACCAGCTGGTTCAACACCGGGGAGCTGTTTTTT,CATSWFNTGELFF,TRBV24-1,TRBJ2-2,-,-,13
TGTGCCAGCAGCGCCAGGGCGGGGGGGAGATCCTACAATGAGCAGTTCTTC,CASSARAGGRSYNEQFF,TRBV9,TRBJ2-1,many,TRBD2,17
TGTGCCAGCAGTTTATTCGGGGGTTGGAATGAGCAGTTCTTC,CASSLFGGWNEQFF,TRBV12-3/TRBV12-4,TRBJ2-1,-,-,14
TGTGCCAGCAGTTCCCTTCTTGGGACCGGGGAGCTGTTTTTT,CASSSLLGTGELFF,TRBV7-9,TRBJ2-2,-,-,14
TGTGCCAGCGGAATTGGACTAGCGGGAGTACGGGAGACCCAGTACTTC,CASGIGLAGVRETQYF,TRBV11-2,TRBJ2-5,-,TRBD2,16
TGTGCCAGCAGTGACTCATGGGGGGCCGGGTTTGAGCAGTTCTTC,CASSDSWGAGFEQFF,TRBV6-4,TRBJ2-1,few,-,15
TGTGCCAGCAGCGTAGGCACTAGCGGCTTCAATGAGCAGTTCTTC,CASSVGTSGFNEQFF,TRBV9,TRBJ2-1,few,TRBD2,15
TGTGCCAGCAGCTCGCAGGTACCTACTGAAGCTTTCTTT,CASSSQVPTEAFF,TRBV11-1,TRBJ1-1,-,-,13
TGCAGCGCCGGACGCGGAGGCGGTTCCTACGAGCAGTACTTC,CSAGRGGGSYEQYF,TRBV29-1,TRBJ2-7,few,-,14
TGCAGTGCTATCCCCAGCGGGAGGACCTACAATGAGCAGTTCTTC,CSAIPSGRTYNEQFF,TRBV20-1,TRBJ2-1,once,TRBD2,15
TGTGCCAGCACCGAGCTAGAGTTTGGCACAGATACGCAGTATTTT,CASTELEFGTDTQYF,TRBV11-2,TRBJ2-3,-,-,15
TGTGCCAGCAGCTATGACCGAACGAGCTCCTACGAGCAGTACTTC,CASSYDRTSSYEQYF,TRBV6-5,TRBJ2-7,few,-,15
TGTGCCAGCAGCCAGGGTACAGGGGGTATCTACGAGCAGTACTTC,CASSQGTGGIYEQYF,TRBV3-1,TRBJ2-7,few,TRBD1,15
TGCGCCAGCAGTTCGGAGGGCCGGGTTATGGCGAGAGTCGATGAGCAGTTCTTC,CASSSEGRVMARVDEQFF,TRBV10-1,TRBJ2-1,few,-,18
TGCGCCAGCAGCCAAGGGACAGGGGGGTACTACGAGCAGTACTTC,CASSQGTGGYYEQYF,TRBV4-1,TRBJ2-7,-,TRBD1,15
TGCGCCAGCAGCCAAGAGGGGCGGACCACAGATACGCAGTATTTT,CASSQEGRTTDTQYF,TRBV4-1,TRBJ2-3,few,-,15
TGCGCCAGCAGCGGGGGCAGGCCCCGCACAGATACGCAGTATTTT,CASSGGRPRTDTQYF,TRBV5-1,TRBJ2-3,many,-,15
TGCAGTGCTAGAGATCCGTCCAGCGGGAGAGATCATGAGCAGTTCTTC,CSARDPSSGRDHEQFF,TRBV20-1,TRBJ2-1,-,TRBD2,16
TGTGCCAGCAGTTACTCGATAAAGGGCGATGATACGCAGTATTTT,CASSYSIKGDDTQYF,TRBV6-5,TRBJ2-3,few,-,15
TGTGCCAGCAGCCAAGAGAAGGGGCACTACAATGAGCAGTTCTTC,CASSQEKGHYNEQFF,TRBV3-1,TRBJ2-1,few,-,15
TGCAGTGCTGGAACGGGGAGCAATAAGCAGTTCTTC,CSAGTGSNKQFF,TRBV20-1,TRBJ2-1,-,-,12
TGTGCCACGTCGTACAGGGGCAGCTACGAGCAGTACTTC,CATSYRGSYEQYF,TRBV28,TRBJ2-7,-,TRBD1,13
TGTGCCAGCACCACCGGGACAGGGGGCAATGAGCAGTTCTTC,CASTTGTGGNEQFF,TRBV6-5,TRBJ2-1,many,TRBD1,14
TGCGCCAGCAGCCAGATCGGACAGTTGAGGTATGGCTACACCTTC,CASSQIGQLRYGYTF,TRBV4-1,TRBJ1-2,-,-,15
TGCAGTGGGAGTGGAGATTCCTACGAGCAGTACTTC,CSGSGDSYEQYF,TRBV20-1,TRBJ2-7,-,-,12
TGCAGTGCTAGTCTGGGAGGTACTGAGCAGTTCTTC,CSASLGGTEQFF,TRBV20-1,TRBJ2-1,-,-,12
TGCGCCAGCAGCCAAGATGTGACTAGCGGGAGTTATGAGCAGTTCTTC,CASSQDVTSGSYEQFF,TRBV4-1,TRBJ2-1,few,TRBD2,16
TGCAGTGCTAGTAAGGGACATAGCCTCCCCGGCGCCTACGAGCAGTACTTC,CSASKGHSLPGAYEQYF,TRBV20-1,TRBJ2-7,many,-,17
TGTGCCAGCAGTCTTGGACTAGCGGAGCTCCAAGAGACCCAGTACTTC,CASSLGLAELQETQYF,TRBV28,TRBJ2-5,many,TRBD2,16
TGCGCCAGCAGCTTGCTTCCGAGCGGGAGTAACAATGAGCAGTTCTTC,CASSLLPSGSNNEQFF,TRBV5-1,TRBJ2-1,-,TRBD2,16
TGTGCCAGCAGCAAGACAGCTTACGAGCAGTACTTC,CASSKTAYEQYF,TRBV7-9,TRBJ2-7,-,-,12
TGTGCCAGCACCTTACAACTAGCGGGAGATCCGTACTTC,CASTLQLAGDPYF,TRBV9,TRBJ2-5,few,TRBD2,13
TGTGCCAGCAGCCAAGATTCTATTCAGTACTTC,CASSQDSIQYF,TRBV4-2,TRBJ2-4,few,-,11
TGTGCCAGCAGCGATAGGCCCAGGGGCCCCTACAATGAGCAGTTCTTC,CASSDRPRGPYNEQFF,TRBV7-3,TRBJ2-1,-,-,16
TGTGCCAGCACGAGCCCGGACAGGCCTTACAATGAGCAGTTCTTC,CASTSPDRPYNEQFF,TRBV27,TRBJ2-1,once,TRBD1,15
TGCAGCGTTGTGGGCGGGATGGCCAAAAACATTCAGTACTTC,CSVVGGMAKNIQYF,TRBV29-1,TRBJ2-4,-,-,14
TGTGCCAGCAGCTTAGTGTCTAGCGGGTTCTCCTACGAGCAGTACTTC,CASSLVSSGFSYEQYF,TRBV7-2,TRBJ2-7,few,TRBD2,16
TGTGCCAGCAGCCAAGAGGGGTGGGGGCGGGACAATGAGCAGTTCTTC,CASSQEGWGRDNEQFF,TRBV3-1,TRBJ2-1,many,-,16
TGTGCCAGCAGCCAATTCCAGGTGGAGACCCAGTACTTC,CASSQFQVETQYF,TRBV14,TRBJ2-5,many,-,13
TGCAGCCCTGTAACGGATACGCAGTATTTT,CSPVTDTQYF,TRBV29-1,TRBJ2-3,few,-,10
TGCGCCAGCAGCCCTGGGACCACCCTCCAAGAGACCCAGTACTTC,CASSPGTTLQETQYF,TRBV5-1,TRBJ2-5,few,-,15
TGCAGCGTTGTGCGGTCTAACTATGGCTACACCTTC,CSVVRSNYGYTF,TRBV29-1,TRBJ1-2,many,-,12
TGTGCCAGCAGTCTCCTCCTTCCGACTAGCGGGGGTTCCTACGAGCAGTACTTC,CASSLLLPTSGGSYEQYF,TRBV11-2,TRBJ2-7,-,TRBD2,18
TGTGCCAGCAGCTTCCAGCGGGAGGGAGGCGAGCAGTACTTC,CASSFQREGGEQYF,TRBV9,TRBJ2-7,few,TRBD2,14
TGTGCCAGCAGCCCAGACAGGACCATCAATCAGCCCCAGCATTTT,CASSPDRTINQPQHF,TRBV6-5,TRBJ1-5,many,-,15
TGCGCCAGCAGCCAAGCAACTAGCACTGCCTACGAGCAGTACTTC,CASSQATSTAYEQYF,TRBV4-1,TRBJ2-7,-,-,15
TGTGCCGAGGGTACAGGGTTAAACAATGAGCAGTTCTTC,CAEGTGLNNEQFF,TRBV6-1,TRBJ2-1,-,-,13
TGCGCCAGCAGCGTGGGACTAGCGTCATATTACGAGCAGTACTTC,CASSVGLASYYEQYF,TRBV5-1,TRBJ2-7,few,TRBD2,15
TGCGCCAGCAGGACCTCCTACGAGCAGTACTTC,CASRTSYEQYF,TRBV5-1,TRBJ2-7,many,-,11
TGTGCCAGCAGCTTCTCCGGGACAGGGAGCACAGATACGCAGTATTTT,CASSFSGTGSTDTQYF,TRBV13,TRBJ2-3,-,TRBD1,16
TGTGCCAGCAGGCAGGGAAGGGTCGATTGGAATTCACCCCTCCACTTT,CASRQGRVDWNSPLHF,TRBV6-1,TRBJ1-6,few,-,16
TGTGCCAGCAGTTTGGTCAGTAGCAATCAGCCCCAGCATTTT,CASSLVSSNQPQHF,TRBV27,TRBJ1-5,few,-,14
TGTGCCAGCCGGCTCTCGGGCACCGGGGAGCTGTTTTTT,CASRLSGTGELFF,TRBV7-3,TRBJ2-2,-,-,13
TGTGCCAGCAGTCCCGACAGGAACAATCAGCCCCAGCATTTT,CASSPDRNNQPQHF,TRBV6-1,TRBJ1-5,-,-,14
TGTGCCAGCAGCGGGACTAGCGGGAGGGCCATTTACAATGAGCAGTTCTTC,CASSGTSGRAIYNEQFF,TRBV7-3,TRBJ2-1,-,TRBD2,17
TGCAGTGCTGTTCGGTCCACCGGGGAGCTGTTTTTT,CSAVRSTGELFF,TRBV20-1,TRBJ2-2,-,-,12
TGTGCCAGCAGACACAGGGGTTTTAGCGGGAGTAAATATGAGCAGTTCTTC,CASRHRGFSGSKYEQFF,TRBV7-9,TRBJ2-1,many,TRBD2,17
TGCAGTGCTCGCCACCAATACACTGAAGCTTTCTTT,CSARHQYTEAFF,TRBV20-1,TRBJ1-1,many,-,12
TGTGCCAGCAGTGAAGAATCGTCGTTCCTCACCGGGGAGCTGTTTTTT,CASSEESSFLTGELFF,TRBV2,TRBJ2-2,-,-,16